This is a list of T cell receptor beta chains from one sample in a study of a mutant IDH1 vaccine in newly diagnosed glioma. Clones were sequenced by immunoSEQ multiplex PCR, and TCRdb holds only the in-frame ones, with some missing. This table holds over 55,000 clones, roughly four fifths found once. Their target antigens are unknown. The sample was PBMCs, taken from a glioma patient whose treatment included an IDH1 peptide vaccine. The receptor source for this set is a man between 40 and 49 years old with glioma. The CDR3 runs from the conserved cysteine through the conserved F or W. Each record gives: J gene, clone size, D gene, V gene, CDR3 length, CDR3 protein, CDR3 DNA. The D gene is left open where the match is weak. Clone size is shown for a subset of rows, as once, few, many or a class of expanded clone.

J: TRBJ1-5
size: few
D: TRBD1
V: TRBV5-8
length: 16
CDR3: CASSPRTGPSNQPQHF
DNA: TGTGCCAGCAGCCCGAGGACAGGGCCCAGCAATCAGCCCCAGCATTTT

J: TRBJ1-4
size: -
D: TRBD1
V: TRBV29-1
length: 16
CDR3: CSVRTGTGIRNEKLFF
DNA: TGCAGCGTTCGAACCGGGACAGGGATACGTAATGAAAAACTGTTTTTT

J: TRBJ2-1
size: -
D: TRBD1
V: TRBV5-1
length: 12
CDR3: CASSSQGDEQFF
DNA: TGCGCCAGCAGCTCACAGGGGGATGAGCAGTTCTTC

J: TRBJ2-7
size: -
D: -
V: TRBV7-6
length: 15
CDR3: CASPQTGNEIHEQYF
DNA: TGTGCCAGCCCGCAAACCGGGAACGAAATCCACGAGCAGTACTTC

J: TRBJ2-7
size: -
D: -
V: TRBV7-2
length: 11
CDR3: CASSASWEQYF
DNA: TGTGCCAGCAGCGCCTCTTGGGAGCAGTACTTC

J: TRBJ2-6
size: -
D: -
V: TRBV15
length: 17
CDR3: CATSRESRGSGANVLTF
DNA: TGTGCCACCAGCAGAGAATCGAGGGGATCTGGGGCCAACGTCCTGACTTTC

J: TRBJ2-5
size: -
D: TRBD1
V: TRBV7-8
length: 15
CDR3: CASSLAGTGTETQYF
DNA: TGTGCCAGCAGCTTAGCGGGGACAGGGACGGAGACCCAGTACTTC

J: TRBJ1-2
size: -
D: TRBD1
V: TRBV2
length: 13
CDR3: CATFLDRDYGYTF
DNA: TGTGCCACCTTTTTGGACAGGGATTATGGCTACACCTTC

J: TRBJ2-1
size: -
D: TRBD1
V: TRBV4-1
length: 17
CDR3: CASSHSRGTGVLNEQFF
DNA: TGCGCCAGCAGCCACTCCCGTGGGACAGGGGTATTGAATGAGCAGTTCTTC

J: TRBJ2-7
size: -
D: TRBD2
V: TRBV11-2
length: 15
CDR3: CASSLWPSGAYEQYF
DNA: TGTGCCAGCAGCTTATGGCCTAGCGGGGCCTACGAGCAGTACTTC

J: TRBJ2-1
size: -
D: TRBD2
V: TRBV7-6
length: 16
CDR3: CASSEGLAGGAEEQFF
DNA: TGTGCCAGCAGCGAGGGACTAGCGGGAGGAGCCGAGGAGCAGTTCTTC

J: TRBJ2-3
size: -
D: -
V: TRBV27
length: 15
CDR3: CASSFSHSLADTQYF
DNA: TGTGCCAGCAGTTTTTCTCATAGTCTCGCAGATACGCAGTATTTT

J: TRBJ2-1
size: -
D: -
V: TRBV6-4
length: 15
CDR3: CASSDSIDPYNEQFF
DNA: TGTGCCAGCAGTGACTCAATCGACCCCTACAATGAGCAGTTCTTC

J: TRBJ2-7
size: -
D: -
V: TRBV6-5
length: 13
CDR3: CASRQGSSYEQYF
DNA: TGTGCCAGCAGACAGGGAAGCTCCTACGAGCAGTACTTC

J: TRBJ2-7
size: -
D: TRBD2
V: TRBV4-1
length: 15
CDR3: CASSQEGGKVYEQYF
DNA: TGCGCCAGCAGCCAAGAGGGGGGGAAGGTCTACGAGCAGTACTTC

J: TRBJ2-6
size: -
D: -
V: TRBV5-6
length: 13
CDR3: CASMGAGANVLTF
DNA: TGTGCCAGCATGGGGGCTGGGGCCAACGTCCTGACTTTC

J: TRBJ2-2
size: -
D: TRBD2
V: TRBV19
length: 17
CDR3: CASSIVGLAVDTGELFF
DNA: TGTGCCAGTAGTATAGTTGGACTAGCGGTTGACACCGGGGAGCTGTTTTTT

J: TRBJ1-3
size: once
D: -
V: TRBV5-1
length: 11
CDR3: CASSLSDTIYF
DNA: TGCGCCAGCAGCTTGTCCGACACCATATATTTT

J: TRBJ2-1
size: -
D: -
V: TRBV18
length: 21
CDR3: CASSPPNLTGRRRESYNEQFF
DNA: TGTGCCAGCTCACCACCAAATCTTACAGGGAGGCGCCGCGAATCCTACAATGAGCAGTTCTTC

J: TRBJ1-1
size: -
D: -
V: TRBV2
length: 12
CDR3: CASTVVGTEAFF
DNA: TGTGCCAGCACGGTCGTTGGCACTGAAGCTTTCTTT

J: TRBJ2-1
size: once
D: -
V: TRBV6-5
length: 13
CDR3: CASSPRAVNEQFF
DNA: TGTGCCAGCAGTCCAAGGGCGGTCAATGAGCAGTTCTTC

J: TRBJ1-1
size: -
D: -
V: TRBV5-4
length: 13
CDR3: CASSLGGNTEAFF
DNA: TGTGCCAGCAGCTTGGGGGGGAACACTGAAGCTTTCTTT

J: TRBJ2-3
size: -
D: TRBD1
V: TRBV7-8
length: 15
CDR3: CASSPRQGAEVTQYF
DNA: TGTGCCAGCAGCCCGCGACAGGGGGCAGAGGTTACGCAGTATTTT

J: TRBJ2-1
size: -
D: TRBD1
V: TRBV23-1
length: 14
CDR3: CASSRDRVYNEQFF
DNA: TGCGCCAGCAGTCGGGACAGGGTGTACAATGAGCAGTTCTTC

J: TRBJ2-3
size: -
D: -
V: TRBV6-6
length: 14
CDR3: CASNWGGRADTQYF
DNA: TGTGCCAGCAACTGGGGGGGGCGGGCAGATACGCAGTATTTT

J: TRBJ2-7
size: few
D: TRBD1
V: TRBV6-5
length: 14
CDR3: CASGRTGAGHEQYF
DNA: TGTGCCAGCGGTCGAACAGGGGCTGGCCACGAGCAGTACTTC

J: TRBJ2-1
size: -
D: -
V: TRBV11-2
length: 16
CDR3: CASSFGGESSYNEQFF
DNA: TGTGCCAGCAGCTTCGGGGGCGAGAGCTCCTACAATGAGCAGTTCTTC

J: TRBJ1-4
size: -
D: -
V: TRBV5-4
length: 17
CDR3: CASSSSGPWATNEKLFF
DNA: TGTGCCAGCAGCTCCTCGGGACCCTGGGCAACTAATGAAAAACTGTTTTTT

J: TRBJ2-4
size: -
D: TRBD1
V: TRBV28
length: 15
CDR3: CASSPSGTGKNIQYF
DNA: TGTGCCAGCAGTCCATCCGGGACAGGAAAAAACATTCAGTACTTC

J: TRBJ1-2
size: -
D: -
V: TRBV7-9
length: 14
CDR3: CASSGPRTNYGYTF
DNA: TGTGCCAGCAGCGGACCACGAACTAACTATGGCTACACCTTC

J: TRBJ2-7
size: -
D: -
V: TRBV2
length: 15
CDR3: CASSELGRDSPEQYF
DNA: TGTGCCAGCAGTGAGTTGGGGCGGGACAGTCCCGAGCAGTACTTC

J: TRBJ2-2
size: -
D: TRBD2
V: TRBV19
length: 16
CDR3: CASLTSGGRRTGELFF
DNA: TGTGCCAGCCTGACTAGCGGGGGGAGGCGTACCGGGGAGCTGTTTTTT

J: TRBJ1-1
size: once
D: -
V: TRBV7-2
length: 13
CDR3: CASSFGRGTEAFF
DNA: TGTGCCAGCAGCTTTGGCAGGGGAACTGAAGCTTTCTTT

J: TRBJ2-7
size: -
D: -
V: TRBV10-3
length: 17
CDR3: CAISESTSVRGMTEQYF
DNA: TGTGCCATCAGTGAGTCGACCTCCGTGCGGGGTATGACCGAGCAGTACTTC

J: TRBJ2-4
size: -
D: -
V: TRBV18
length: 16
CDR3: CASSPSFPGAKNIQYF
DNA: TGTGCCAGCTCACCAAGTTTCCCGGGGGCCAAAAACATTCAGTACTTC

J: TRBJ2-7
size: -
D: -
V: TRBV6-5
length: 12
CDR3: CASSSGRYEQYF
DNA: TGTGCCAGCAGTTCAGGGCGGTACGAGCAGTACTTC

J: TRBJ2-2
size: -
D: -
V: TRBV7-7
length: 14
CDR3: CATKGPPGTGELFF
DNA: TGTGCTACCAAGGGACCTCCCGGCACCGGGGAGCTGTTTTTT

J: TRBJ1-1
size: few
D: -
V: TRBV9
length: 13
CDR3: CASSVEMNTEAFF
DNA: TGTGCCAGCAGCGTAGAAATGAACACTGAAGCTTTCTTT

J: TRBJ2-7
size: -
D: -
V: TRBV27
length: 14
CDR3: CASSLGAGVHEQYF
DNA: TGTGCCAGCAGTTTAGGGGCAGGGGTCCACGAGCAGTACTTC

J: TRBJ2-3
size: -
D: -
V: TRBV18
length: 16
CDR3: CASSPPSSGRTDTQYF
DNA: TGTGCCAGCTCACCACCCAGTAGCGGACGCACAGATACGCAGTATTTT

J: TRBJ1-1
size: -
D: -
V: TRBV10-3
length: 15
CDR3: CAISTSSQGTTEAFF
DNA: TGTGCCATCAGTACATCTAGTCAGGGCACAACTGAAGCTTTCTTT

J: TRBJ2-7
size: -
D: TRBD2
V: TRBV7-9
length: 15
CDR3: CASRHSSGRGNEQYF
DNA: TGTGCCAGCAGGCACTCTAGCGGGAGAGGAAACGAGCAGTACTTC

J: TRBJ2-3
size: -
D: -
V: TRBV5-4
length: 17
CDR3: CASSRWQPRTNTDTQYF
DNA: TGTGCCAGCAGCCGTTGGCAACCCAGGACAAATACAGATACGCAGTATTTT

J: TRBJ2-3
size: -
D: TRBD2
V: TRBV11-2
length: 17
CDR3: CASTGLAGGQGTDTQYF
DNA: TGTGCCAGTACGGGACTAGCGGGAGGGCAAGGCACAGATACGCAGTATTTT

J: TRBJ2-7
size: few
D: -
V: TRBV5-3
length: 13
CDR3: CASSPGVGDEQYF
DNA: TGTGCCAGCAGCCCGGGGGTCGGAGACGAGCAGTACTTC

J: TRBJ2-1
size: -
D: TRBD1
V: TRBV4-2
length: 17
CDR3: CASSPLTGHSSYNEQFF
DNA: TGTGCCAGCAGCCCGTTGACAGGGCATAGCTCCTACAATGAGCAGTTCTTC

J: TRBJ2-1
size: -
D: TRBD2
V: TRBV29-1
length: 14
CDR3: CSVGGLAVYNEQFF
DNA: TGCAGCGTTGGGGGACTAGCGGTCTACAATGAGCAGTTCTTC

J: TRBJ1-2
size: -
D: TRBD1
V: TRBV5-6
length: 13
CDR3: CASSPQGAQGYTF
DNA: TGTGCCAGCAGTCCGCAGGGGGCGCAAGGCTACACCTTC

J: TRBJ1-1
size: -
D: TRBD1
V: TRBV2
length: 15
CDR3: CASSDPQGARTEAFF
DNA: TGTGCCAGCAGTGACCCGCAGGGGGCGAGGACTGAAGCTTTCTTT

J: TRBJ1-5
size: -
D: -
V: TRBV7-6
length: 13
CDR3: CASSDGNPQPQHF
DNA: TGTGCCAGCAGCGACGGGAACCCTCAGCCCCAGCATTTT

J: TRBJ2-7
size: -
D: -
V: TRBV10-3
length: 12
CDR3: CAISVLGLEQYF
DNA: TGTGCCATCAGTGTTCTGGGACTCGAGCAGTACTTC

J: TRBJ2-5
size: -
D: -
V: TRBV11-3
length: 15
CDR3: CASSLGWHSQETQYF
DNA: TGTGCCAGCAGCTTAGGGTGGCACAGCCAAGAGACCCAGTACTTC

J: TRBJ2-5
size: -
D: -
V: TRBV7-9
length: 13
CDR3: CASMAPLGGTQYF
DNA: TGTGCCAGCATGGCCCCATTGGGGGGGACCCAGTACTTC

J: TRBJ1-4
size: -
D: -
V: TRBV25-1
length: 14
CDR3: CASSEASGREKLFF
DNA: TGTGCCAGCAGTGAAGCCAGCGGAAGGGAAAAACTGTTTTTT

J: TRBJ1-5
size: few
D: TRBD1
V: TRBV19
length: 13
CDR3: CASSRDRVQPQHF
DNA: TGTGCCAGTAGCCGAGACAGGGTACAGCCCCAGCATTTT

J: TRBJ2-5
size: -
D: -
V: TRBV7-9
length: 16
CDR3: CASSLGSQGRRETQYF
DNA: TGTGCCAGCAGCTTAGGTTCGCAGGGAAGGAGGGAGACCCAGTACTTC

J: TRBJ1-2
size: -
D: TRBD1
V: TRBV9
length: 16
CDR3: CASSAPDRELNYGYTF
DNA: TGTGCCAGCAGCGCACCCGACAGGGAGCTCAACTATGGCTACACCTTC

J: TRBJ2-1
size: -
D: TRBD2
V: TRBV7-6
length: 16
CDR3: CASSLGGGRAMDEQFF
DNA: TGTGCCAGCAGCTTAGGAGGCGGGAGGGCCATGGATGAGCAGTTCTTC

J: TRBJ2-2
size: -
D: -
V: TRBV20-1
length: 11
CDR3: CSVASPGELFF
DNA: TGCAGTGTTGCGTCCCCCGGGGAGCTGTTTTTT

J: TRBJ2-7
size: once
D: -
V: TRBV5-6
length: 14
CDR3: CASSPQGRDYEQYF
DNA: TGTGCCAGCAGCCCACAGGGCAGGGACTACGAGCAGTACTTC